The source of this T cell receptor beta chain is a study of blood T cell repertoires in COVID-19. Study summary: Spain, Italy and the United States supplied samples that represented acute and convalescent COVID-19. PBMCs, B-cell-depleted T cells, or T cells provided the cDNA or gDNA that made up the material.

After removal of 0 bases from V and 5 bases from J, the junction contained 6 bases not matched to a gene. CDR1 and CDR2 (germline): MNHEY, SVGAGI. CDR3 size: 15 residues. In the study's own analysis: Reference gene primer amplification gave estimated nucleated cell counts. The assay was immunoSEQ multiplex PCR, and TCRdb's table has in-frame clones only and misses some. From that table come the V and J calls and clone size; the DNA was used to work out D and trimming. The sample shows 160,000 or so clones, roughly 75% of them seen only once. The TCR originated in a man aged 65 to 79 with active or convalescent COVID-19. The chain couples TRBV6-5 to TRBJ1-1, with 7 bases that match TRBD1. The sample taken for sequencing was peripheral blood. CDR3 region: CASSYSQQGLTEAFF. As DNA, the CDR3 is TGTGCCAGCAGTTACTCACAACAGGGGTTGACTGAAGCTTTCTTT.